The source of this TCR beta chain is a study of blood T cells in healthy people across ages. Study observations and caveats: Donors of long life had a larger count of naive CD4+ cells and greater diversity than aged donors.

J was trimmed by 3 bases and V by 5 bases; bases with no gene match: 10. This CDR3 contains 16 residues. CDR1 KGHSH and CDR2 LQKENI come from the germline V gene. Sample-barcoded 5' priming and a J-beta primer mix drove a second PCR of 7 to 11 cycles. TCRdb used MiXCR to reprocess the 5' RACE reads, holding one entry per CDR3 protein. The table has 800,000 or so distinct CDR3 sequences, around half seen once. Turning to this clonotype: The antigen remains undetermined.

The chain couples TRBV18 to TRBJ2-3, with 8 nucleotides matching TRBD2. This sequence originates from a man older than 75 in good health. The sequenced material came from blood. The DNA for the CDR3 is TGTGCCAGCTCAGCTACCGGGACTAGGGGGACAGATACGCAGTATTTT. Protein sequence: CASSATGTRGTDTQYF.